The subject of this entry is one T cell receptor beta chain. This clonotype was recorded at least ten times. Which antigen it targets is not known. There are no base qualities to consult, and no much larger clone falls within one base. The sample is drawn from a study of human T cells and chemical hapten exposure (dated by TCRdb to 2020 to 2023). Looking at the study overall: For sensitization, 2% DPC in acetone was applied to a roughly 2 cm by roughly 2 cm area of upper inner arm skin. Weekly therapeutic DPC doses were additionally applied to the scalp of patients throughout the roughly 23-week study period. Patch testing was performed on the upper back with Finn chambers containing 0.01% DPC, and the patch tests were scored after 6 days according to International Contact Dermatitis Research Group standards. The patient cohort, mostly female, included alopecia areata with under or over 50% scalp involvement, alopecia totalis and alopecia universalis. Libraries were pooled for sequencing, and variation in per-sample TCR yields was attributed mainly to small differences in library volumes within the pool. In alopecia patients, the study followed how the peripheral blood TCR repertoire changed in vivo over primary and secondary sensitization to diphenylcyclopropenone (DPC), a hapten. Patient blood was sampled pre-sensitization (week 0) and at 2, 6 and about 24 weeks after DPC sensitization. Blood for TCR sequencing was provided by twenty-nine alopecia patients at one to four time points (pre-sensitization, 2, 6 and 24 weeks). Points the paper makes about the study in general: DPC sensitization did not change how many TCRs were above 1 in 1000 frequency, and no evidence was found of alterations in global repertoire structure. Patch test score was positively correlated with the number of PT1 expanded TCRs, with significance at thresholds 8, 16 and 32 but not at 4. Expanded TCRs formed significantly more large CDR3 similarity clusters than pre-sensitization or healthy control sets, consistent with antigen-driven responses. After repeated subsampling, changes were observed in the strength of the expansion versus patch-test correlation and in the threshold at which the correlation became significant. All patients had alopecia, a presumed autoimmune disease, so their immune response might differ from that of healthy individuals.

The sample's time point label, decoded: pre-sensitization, week 0. The sample's treatment or condition label, in plain terms: therapeutic diphenylcyclopropenone sensitization with weekly scalp DPC. At each patch-test visit, blood was drawn before the patch test was applied. Eligible patients were aged 18 to 70, diagnosed with alopecia, deemed suitable for DPC therapy, and excluded if pregnant. Total RNA was isolated from unfractionated whole blood collected in Tempus Blood RNA tubes. CDR1 and CDR2 are drawn from the germline V gene (reference sequence): MNHEY, SMNVEV. The V and J ends are trimmed by 0 bases and 5 bases, leaving 14 bases between them. Including the terminal cysteine and phenylalanine, the CDR3 comprises 15 residues. Here the CDR3 DNA is all that survives: 45 bases in frame from base 1. The library was generated by RACE. Sequencing instrument: NextSeq 500. During library preparation, unique molecular identifiers were attached to individual cDNA molecules so that TCRs could be counted quantitatively and reproducibly. Both TCR alpha and TCR beta chains were sequenced from each blood RNA sample. For the original study's pipeline: The median number of TCRs per sample was 95,638, ranging from roughly 20,000 to 700,000. The Decombinator software suite was used to annotate the V, J and CDR3 of the TCR reads. For PS versus PT1 abundance plots, all samples were subsampled to the same number of TCRs (28,000). TCRs were defined as expanded if absent before sensitization and observed at least eight times at the 2-week time point. Clones were called with MiXCR by TCRdb after fastp trimmed the public reads at Q25, and only in-frame beta chains were retained. Each record represents a unique CDR3 protein, reported with the most common genes and DNA among its rows. The V and J calls, along with clone size, are taken from TCRdb and not from the paper's own processing. This sample holds over 300,000 distinct CDR3 sequences; roughly 5% were observed only once. The ten top clones hold around 2.6% of the sample.

Source: whole blood, taken in connection with sensitization to the hapten diphenylcyclopropenone (DPC). The TCR originated in a woman aged 45-65 years with alopecia areata. Some clones in this sample may be carry-over from other donors' samples. In this chain, TRBV27 is recombined with TRBJ2-7, with a tentative D gene TRBD1 over 6 matching bases. This receptor has the CDR3 CASSLSDRRTHEQYF. The sequenced DNA is TGTGCCAGCAGTTTATCCGACAGGAGAACCCACGAGCAGTACTTC.